Presented here are 17 T cell receptor beta chains from one specimen sequenced in a study of blood T cell repertoires in COVID-19. The protocol was immunoSEQ multiplex PCR, while the TCRdb copy is restricted to in-frame clones and leaves out a portion. The sample has hundreds of thousands of clones, roughly 86% seen once. Source material: peripheral blood. All receptors come from a young woman with COVID-19, enrolled during active disease.

The chain couples TRBV18 to TRBJ2-7; possibly TRBD2 for D (6 bases). The length of the CDR3 is 14 residues. V lost 2 bases and J lost 2, with 10 bases in between. Germline loops: CDR1 KGHSH, CDR2 LQKENI. The CDR3 DNA follows: TGTGCCAGCTCACCAAGGGACTCAACCTACGAGCAGTACTTC. It encodes CASSPRDSTYEQYF.

The rearrangement links TRBV19 to TRBJ2-7, with 12 bases that match TRBD2. Germline CDR1 reads LNHDA; CDR2 reads SQIVND (reference sequence). CDR3 length equals 22 residues. The trim removed 1 base at V and 0 bases at J, leaving 19 bases unmatched. CDR3 sequence reads: CASSIGTPSGGGLAGSSYEQYF. The CDR3 nucleotides are TGTGCCAGTAGTATAGGGACCCCCTCCGGGGGAGGACTAGCGGGATCCTCCTACGAGCAGTACTTC.

This clone was counted a single time. The rearrangement uses TRBV7-3 and TRBJ2-3; D may be TRBD1 (6 bases). Deletions cut 1 base from V and 2 bases from J, with 10 bases between. Germline assignment: CDR1 SGHTA and CDR2 FQGTGA. The CDR3 spans 15 residues. The CDR3 DNA reads as TGTGCCAGCAGCTTAAGGGGACAACTCACAGATACGCAGTATTTT. It is translated as CASSLRGQLTDTQYF. Drawing the rest from reference TRBV7-3 and TRBJ2-3, the complete variable domain is GAGVSQTPSNKVTEKGKYVELRCDPISGHTALYWYRQSLGQGPEFLIYFQGTGAADDSGLPNDRFFAVRPEGSVSTLKIQRTERGDSAVYLCASSLRGQLTDTQYFGPGTRLTVL.

The rearrangement joins TRBV5-1 to TRBJ1-3, with D possibly matching TRBD1 (5 bases). The CDR3 is 16 amino acids. CDR1 and CDR2 (germline): SGHRS, YFSETQ. Trimming cost V 4 bases and J 4 bases, with 18 bases left between them. CDR3 DNA: TGCGCCAGCAGCCCACGAATGACGGGGGACGGAAACACCATATATTTT. This sequence encodes CASSPRMTGDGNTIYF.

Turning to this clone: Other DNA sequences of this sample code for an identical CDR3. V and J are TRBV24-1 and TRBJ1-5, with D unclear. The length of the CDR3 is 12 residues. Germline V gene sequence: CDR1 KGHDR, CDR2 SFDVKD. V lost 4 bases and J 4 bases, leaving 4 bases between the germline ends. CDR3 protein: CATSDPNQPQHF. DNA for the CDR3: TGTGCCACCAGTGACCCTAATCAGCCCCAGCATTTT.

This chain uses TRBV9 with TRBJ2-1, with a possible D match to TRBD2 (6 bases). CDR3 length equals 15 residues. CDR1 is SGDLS and CDR2 is YYNGEE in the germline V gene. V lost 3 bases and J 5 bases, leaving 15 bases between the germline ends. DNA for the CDR3: TGTGCCAGCAGCGAAGGCGGTGGGAGGAACAATGAGCAGTTCTTC. Its translation: CASSEGGGRNNEQFF.

The gene calls are TRBV4-1 and TRBJ1-5, with a weak D call TRBD1 (6 bases). Germline CDR1 reads MGHRA; CDR2 reads YSYEKL. Trimming shortened V by 7 bases and J by 2 bases, and 9 bases separated the two germline ends. The CDR3 has 13 residues. CDR3 sequence: CASNTGRNQPQHF. In DNA, the CDR3 is TGCGCCAGCAATACAGGGCGCAATCAGCCCCAGCATTTT.

The J gene is TRBJ2-6, the V gene TRBV7-9, with D unclear. The CDR3 length is 14 residues. Germline assignment: CDR1 SEHNR and CDR2 FQNEAQ (reference sequence). V was clipped by 0 bases and J by 7 bases, with 7 bases between them. The CDR3 nucleotides read TGTGCCAGCAGCTTAGCGTTTCCAGCCAACGTCCTGACTTTC. Amino acid sequence: CASSLAFPANVLTF. The whole variable domain, filled in from reference TRBV7-9 and TRBJ2-6, reads DTGVSQNPRHKITKRGQNVTFRCDPISEHNRLYWYRQTLGQGPEFLTYFQNEAQLEKSRLLSDRFSAERPKGSFSTLEIQRTEQGDSAMYLCASSLAFPANVLTFGAGSRLTVL.

CDR3 in DNA: TGTGCCAGCAGTCCTCCGGGACAGGGATCCGGGGAGCTGTTTTTT. It is translated as CASSPPGQGSGELFF. The rearrangement links TRBV2 to TRBJ2-2; 9 bases match TRBD1. Unmatched junction bases numbered 7, after V lost 5 bases and J lost 6 bases. Germline CDR1 SNHLY, CDR2 FYNNEI. CDR3 length equals 15 residues.

This clone was found a few times. This chain uses TRBV5-6 with TRBJ1-2; D call uncertain. The CDR3 covers 14 residues. Germline lookup yields CDR1 SGHDT and CDR2 YYEEEE. V lost 4 bases and J lost 2, with 12 bases in between. The DNA of the CDR3 is TGTGCCAGCAGCCCGACCGAGGGAAACTATGGCTACACCTTC. Translated: CASSPTEGNYGYTF.

Points on this clone: A junction boundary mismatches the germline segment, possibly from a read error. The gene calls are TRBV12-3 or TRBV12-4 and TRBJ2-7, with D possibly TRBD2 on 5 matching bases. This CDR3 region has 13 residues. CDR3 protein: CASSLDLRTRLNF. The CDR3, as DNA: TGTGCCAGCAGTTTAGATCTAAGGACTCGCTTGAACTTC.

In its sample, this clone was seen once. This sequence joins TRBV19 and TRBJ2-7, with 11 bases aligning to TRBD2. V trimming: 6 bases; J trimming: 7 bases; junction bases outside the gene matches: 11. Germline V gene data show CDR1 as LNHDA and CDR2 as SQIVND (reference sequence). The CDR3 sequence is 15 residues long. CDR3 nucleotide sequence: TGTGCCAGTAGACCCGGGACTAGCGGATATGGTGAGCAGTACTTC. Protein: CASRPGTSGYGEQYF.

The J gene is TRBJ2-7, the V gene TRBV30; 10 bases are a match to TRBD1. CDR1 is GTSNPN and CDR2 is SVGIG in the germline V gene (reference sequence). This CDR3 has 12 amino acids. V dropped 5 bases and J dropped 5; count of bases not matched to a gene: 3. The CDR3 loop reads CAWSGTGDEQYF. The CDR3 nucleotides are TGTGCCTGGTCCGGGACAGGGGACGAGCAGTACTTC.

The genes are TRBV28 and TRBJ1-2, with D possibly TRBD1 on 5 matching bases. The CDR3 is made up of 14 amino acids. Trimming took 4 bases from V and 0 from J, leaving 9 bases between them. Per the germline V gene, CDR1 is MDHEN and CDR2 is SYDVKM. CDR3 sequence (DNA): TGTGCCAGCAGTTGGGGGGACCCTAACTATGGCTACACCTTC. Encoded protein: CASSWGDPNYGYTF.

Points on this clone: Other DNA sequences in the same sample also yield this CDR3. The V and J genes are TRBV6-6 and TRBJ2-7; TRBD1 matches 8 bases. Germline assignment: CDR1 MNHNY and CDR2 SVGAGI (reference sequence). V trimming: 0 bases; J trimming: 2 bases; junction bases outside the gene matches: 3. The length of the CDR3 is 15 residues. The CDR3 bases are TGTGCCAGCAGTTACTCTGGACAGGGCACCTACGAGCAGTACTTC. It encodes CASSYSGQGTYEQYF.

This sequence joins TRBV5-8 and TRBJ2-7, with D tentatively TRBD1 (5 bases). Per the germline V gene, CDR1 is SGHTS and CDR2 is YDEGEE. The CDR3 has 12 amino acids. Trimming took 2 bases from V and 6 from J, leaving 9 bases between them. CDR3 amino acids: CASSFVQGEQYF. CDR3 in DNA: TGTGCCAGCAGCTTCGTGCAGGGCGAGCAGTACTTC.

The CDR3 nucleotides read TGTGCCACCAGCAGAGACTCGTTTGAAGAGACCCAGTACTTC. Residues: CATSRDSFEETQYF. The chain links TRBV15 to TRBJ2-5; D is undetermined. Germline V gene lookup returns CDR1 LNHNV and CDR2 YYDKDF (reference sequence). The V gene lost 0 bases and the J gene lost 3 bases, with 8 bases spanning the gap. This CDR3 is built from 14 residues.